Presented here are 23 T cell receptor beta chains from one specimen sequenced in a study of blood T cell repertoires in COVID-19. TCRdb's copy holds only in-frame clones and misses some; the assay was immunoSEQ multiplex PCR. This sample carries tens of thousands of clones, approximately 86% of them seen once, and the ten largest clones take approximately 20%. Sequenced material: peripheral blood. These receptors all come from a man between 65 and 85 years old with acute or convalescent COVID-19.

The chain carries TRBV5-1 and TRBJ1-5, with 10 bases fitting TRBD1. CDR1 is SGHRS, CDR2 YFSETQ, per germline. The CDR3 runs to 14 residues. Trimming at V came to 5 bases and at J to 7 bases, leaving 6 bases not matched to a gene. The CDR3: CASSRTGGDQPQHF. The CDR3 nucleotides read TGCGCCAGCAGTCGGACAGGGGGGGACCAGCCCCAGCATTTT.

This chain connects TRBV6-5 to TRBJ1-3; D not resolved. V was pared by 4 bases and J by 3 bases, with 4 bases between. The germline CDR1 and CDR2 sequences are MNHEY and SVGAGI. This CDR3 contains 12 residues. CDR3 sequence reads: CASSSNGNTIYF. CDR3 bases: TGTGCCAGCAGTTCCAATGGAAACACCATATATTTT.

The chain combines TRBV18 with TRBJ1-5; D is unresolved. Germline CDR1 reads KGHSH; CDR2 reads LQKENI. With 3 bases removed from V and 0 bases from J, the gap between germline ends came to 6 bases. The CDR3 runs 14 residues. The CDR3 DNA follows: TGTGCCAGCTCACCCCAGAATAGCAATCAGCCCCAGCATTTT. Encoded protein: CASSPQNSNQPQHF.

The rearrangement uses TRBV7-3 and TRBJ1-6, with 9 bases identical to TRBD1. V lost 5 bases and J lost 10; bases outside the gene matches: 6. Germline V lookup: CDR1 SGHTA, CDR2 FQGTGA. This CDR3 has 14 amino acids. The CDR3 protein is CASSRQGDSSPLHF. The CDR3 DNA reads as TGTGCCAGCAGCCGACAGGGGGATTCCTCACCCCTCCACTTT.

The V call is TRBV28, the J call TRBJ2-1; 12 bases align to TRBD2. The CDR3 has 16 amino acids. V trimming: 7 bases; J trimming: 9 bases; junction bases outside the gene matches: 13. Per germline, CDR1 MDHEN and CDR2 SYDVKM. CDR3 residues: CASTPFGTSGWSEQFF. CDR3 sequence (DNA): TGTGCCAGCACCCCTTTCGGGACTAGCGGGTGGAGTGAGCAGTTCTTC.

This clone has only a few counts. This may be a read error, as it is one base from a much larger clone. This same CDR3 is encoded by further DNA sequences in the sample. The chain recombines TRBV9 with TRBJ2-5, with 9 bases that match TRBD2. This CDR3 contains 15 residues. Germline CDR1 reads SGDLS; CDR2 reads YYNGEE. The CDR3 DNA follows: TGCCCCCGCAGCGGCGGGGGGGGGCCCCAAGAGACCCAGTACTTC. This gives the protein CPRSGGGGPQETQYF.

This clone was detected once. The chain couples TRBV24-1 to TRBJ2-5; tentatively, D is TRBD1 (6 bases). V was cut by 3 bases and J by 5 bases, with 39 bases left in between. The germline V gene encodes CDR1 KGHDR and CDR2 SFDVKD. The CDR3 has 23 amino acids. CDR3 sequence reads: CATSDDRRTIGHEQGSLGETQYF. Written as DNA, the CDR3 is TGTGCCACCAGTGATGACCGGCGAACTATTGGGCATGAACAGGGATCTCTGGGTGAGACCCAGTACTTC.

The chain joins TRBV7-2 to TRBJ2-7; 11 bases fit TRBD2. The CDR3 has 15 residues. Germline trimming cut 1 base from V and 4 bases from J; bases unmatched to any gene: 3. Germline CDR1 SGHTA, CDR2 FQGNSA. The CDR3 loop reads CASSLGLAGKYEQYF. The CDR3 DNA reads as TGTGCCAGCAGCTTAGGACTAGCGGGGAAGTACGAGCAGTACTTC.

CDR3 in DNA: TGTGCCAGCAGTTCAACAGGGACCAATCAGCCCCAGCATTTT. Residues: CASSSTGTNQPQHF. The chain combines TRBV6-2 or TRBV6-3 with TRBJ1-5; perhaps TRBD1 as D (6 bases). Germline CDR1 MNHEY, CDR2 SVGEGT. The CDR3 runs to 14 residues. The germline V and J ends were trimmed by 4 bases and 3 bases, with 10 bases remaining between them.

The V gene is TRBV29-1, the J gene TRBJ2-3, with 11 positions matching TRBD1. Germline V gene sequence: CDR1 SQVTM, CDR2 ANQGSEA. Germline trimming cut 7 bases from V and 4 bases from J; bases unmatched to any gene: 7. The CDR3 length is 14 residues. CDR3 in amino acids: CSATGTGGADTQYF. For the CDR3, the DNA is TGCAGCGCCACCGGGACAGGGGGAGCAGATACGCAGTATTTT.

This rearrangement joins TRBV18 to TRBJ1-4; TRBD1 matches 7 bases. Germline-derived CDR1 and CDR2 are KGHSH and LQKENI. V dropped 3 bases and J dropped 13; count of bases not matched to a gene: 14. The CDR3 consists of 15 residues. The CDR3 region is CASSPSQQGPRRLFF. The CDR3 nucleotides read TGTGCCAGCTCACCTAGCCAACAGGGGCCTCGGAGACTGTTTTTT.

The genes are TRBV6-5 and TRBJ2-7, with 10 bases matching TRBD2. Germline CDR1 MNHEY, CDR2 SVGAGI. The junction had 3 bases not matched to a gene; V was cut back by 4 bases and J by 0 bases. This CDR3 is 15 amino acids long. CDR3 loop: CASSSGTSASYEQYF. The DNA of the CDR3 is TGTGCCAGCAGTTCAGGGACTAGCGCCTCCTACGAGCAGTACTTC.

The rearrangement uses TRBV5-1 and TRBJ1-1; possibly TRBD1 for D (5 bases). The CDR3 has 14 residues. Germline V gives CDR1 SGHRS, CDR2 YFSETQ. Trimming cost V 6 bases and J 0 bases, with 12 bases left between them. The CDR3 DNA reads TGCGCCAGCACCATAGGGGCGGTGAACACTGAAGCTTTCTTT. Amino acid sequence: CASTIGAVNTEAFF.

This clone occurred a few times. The rearrangement joins TRBV2 to TRBJ2-7; 9 bases fit TRBD1. The J segment lost 0 bases and the V segment lost 10 bases, leaving 22 bases of the junction unmatched. Germline CDR1 SNHLY, CDR2 FYNNEI. There are 19 residues in the CDR3. CDR3 sequence (DNA): TGTGCCATCCCAAGGTCGTCCCCGACAGGGGGGCTTAGCTCCTACGAGCAGTACTTC. It is translated as CAIPRSSPTGGLSSYEQYF. Full variable domain (rest looked up from reference TRBV2 and TRBJ2-7): EPEVTQTPSHQVTQMGQEVILRCVPISNHLYFYWYRQILGQKVEFLVSFYNNEISEKSEIFDDQFSVERPDGSNFTLKIRSTKLEDSAMYFCAIPRSSPTGGLSSYEQYFGPGTRLTVT.

The CDR3 loop reads CASSQVMAGPNYGYTF. As DNA, the CDR3 is TGTGCCAGCAGCCAAGTTATGGCAGGGCCAAACTATGGCTACACCTTC. The chain combines TRBV14 with TRBJ1-2, with a possible D match to TRBD1 (5 bases). Germline V gene data show CDR1 as SGHDN and CDR2 as FVKESK. The CDR3 contains 16 residues. Deletions cut 1 base from V and 2 bases from J, with 14 bases between.

V and J are TRBV7-3 and TRBJ2-5, with 13 positions matching TRBD2. CDR3 length: 16 amino acids. Looked up from germline, CDR1 is SGHTA and CDR2 is FQGTGA. After removal of 2 bases from V and 5 bases from J, the junction contained 5 bases not matched to a gene. CDR3 bases: TGTGCCAGCAGCTTATCTTGGACTAGCGGGAGTGAGACCCAGTACTTC. It yields the protein CASSLSWTSGSETQYF.

Notes on this clone: This sequence may be a read error, since a much larger clone differs from it by one base. In the same sample, other DNA sequences code for this CDR3. The CDR3 protein is CPSSGGGGPQETQYF. The DNA of the CDR3 is TGTCCCAGCAGCGGAGGGGGGGGGCCCCAAGAGACCCAGTACTTC. The chain has TRBV9 and TRBJ2-5; TRBD2 is a possible D gene (7 bases). There are 15 residues in the CDR3. Looked up from germline, CDR1 is SGDLS and CDR2 is YYNGEE.

The chain joins TRBV4-3 to TRBJ2-1, with 13 positions matching TRBD2. Per germline, CDR1 LGHNA and CDR2 YSLEER. Losses at the gene ends were 1 base for V and 10 bases for J; bases not matched to a gene: 4. The CDR3 sequence is 15 residues long. Written as DNA, the CDR3 is TGCGCCAGCAGCCAAGGGACTAGCGGGAGTCAAGAGCAGTTCTTC. This gives the protein CASSQGTSGSQEQFF.

This clone was recorded a few times. The chain combines TRBV13 with TRBJ1-6; maybe TRBD1 (5 bases). V was shortened by 6 bases and J by 1 base, with 10 bases between the two germline ends. Germline CDR1 PRHDT, CDR2 FYEKMQ (reference sequence). This CDR3 is 15 amino acids long. CDR3 protein: CASRSKGSYNSPLHF. The CDR3 nucleotides are TGTGCCAGCAGATCTAAGGGGTCCTATAATTCACCCCTCCACTTT.

The table lists this clone with a few counts. J is TRBJ2-4 and V is TRBV4-2; 7 nucleotides agree with TRBD2. CDR1 is LGHNA, CDR2 YNFKEQ, per germline. The CDR3 is 16 residues long. The ends lost 1 base at V and 2 bases at J; junction bases unmatched: 5. The CDR3 sequence is CASSQAGGVPKNIQYF. In DNA form, the CDR3 reads TGTGCCAGCAGCCAAGCTGGGGGGGTACCCAAAAACATTCAGTACTTC.

CDR3 bases: TGTGCCAGCAGCTTTCAAACTAGCGGGGGTTTAGATACGCAGTATTTT. Protein sequence: CASSFQTSGGLDTQYF. The V gene is TRBV7-9, the J gene TRBJ2-3, with TRBD2 matching 11 bases. Germline V CDR1 and CDR2: SEHNR, FQNEAQ (reference sequence). This CDR3 has 16 residues. The trim removed 3 bases at V and 5 bases at J, leaving 7 bases unmatched.

The V call is TRBV28, the J call TRBJ1-2; D is possibly TRBD1 (6 bases). With 3 bases removed from V and 8 bases from J, the gap between germline ends came to 16 bases. The CDR3 covers 14 residues. Looked up from germline, CDR1 is MDHEN and CDR2 is SYDVKM. CDR3 loop: CASSLQTGLGGYTF. The CDR3 DNA sequence: TGTGCCAGCAGTTTGCAGACAGGATTAGGAGGCTACACCTTC.

The chain recombines TRBV7-2 with TRBJ1-2, with a possible D match to TRBD1 (5 bases). Between the trimmed V and J ends, which lost 5 bases and 7 bases, there was a span of 20 bases. The V gene's germline CDR1 is SGHTA and CDR2 FQGNSA. The CDR3 extends over 15 amino acids. CDR3 region: CASSAAWGREGGYTF. CDR3 bases: TGTGCCAGCAGCGCTGCCTGGGGCAGGGAAGGTGGCTACACCTTC.